The 18 T cell receptor beta chains below were found in one sample sequenced in a study of T-cell memory formation after mild COVID-19. TCRdb reprocessed the 5' RACE reads with MiXCR, giving one entry per CDR3 protein. The sample records 170,000 or so distinct CDR3 sequences, roughly 31% being singletons. The sample was PBMCs or a T cell subset sorted from them (not recorded which). The source is an adult woman who had mild COVID-19 (a few samples of this study predate the infection). Cell type and time point are not known.

This clonotype was observed a handful of times. The chain has TRBV24-1 and TRBJ2-4; TRBD1 agrees at 8 bases. The CDR3 totals 11 residues. V shed 3 bases and J 15 bases; nucleotides not matched to a gene: 3. Germline lookup yields CDR1 KGHDR and CDR2 SFDVKD. CDR3 residues: CATSDATGAYF. The CDR3 DNA follows: TGTGCCACCAGTGATGCGACAGGGGCGTACTTC.

J is TRBJ1-5 and V is TRBV2, with D unclear. Germline CDR1 reads SNHLY; CDR2 reads FYNNEI. The CDR3 length is 15 residues. V was shortened by 5 bases and J by 0 bases, with 11 bases between the two germline ends. Here the CDR3 DNA reads TGTGCCAGCAGTAAGAGTACGGTTAGCAATCAGCCCCAGCATTTT. It codes for CASSKSTVSNQPQHF.

V and J are TRBV24-1 and TRBJ2-1, with 13 positions matching TRBD2. The length of the CDR3 is 18 residues. Germline CDR1 and CDR2: KGHDR and SFDVKD. V dropped 2 bases and J dropped 4; count of bases not matched to a gene: 7. CDR3 in DNA: TGTGCCACCAGTGATTCCCTTGGACTAGCGGGAGAATACAATGAGCAGTTCTTC. Translation gives CATSDSLGLAGEYNEQFF.

The chain links TRBV19 to TRBJ2-6; D call uncertain. Germline CDR1 LNHDA, CDR2 SQIVND (reference sequence). V lost 5 bases and J 0 bases, leaving 2 bases between the germline ends. This CDR3 has 13 residues. The chain's CDR3 is CASSDSGANVLTF. The CDR3 region has the DNA TGTGCCAGTAGTGACTCTGGGGCCAACGTCCTGACTTTC.

This chain joins TRBV4-1 and TRBJ2-5; D unresolved. V gave up 3 bases and J gave up 1 base, with 6 bases separating them. The length of the CDR3 is 13 residues. The V gene's germline CDR1 is MGHRA and CDR2 YSYEKL. The DNA of the CDR3 is TGCGCCAGCAGCCAGGCTCCCCAAGAGACCCAGTACTTC. Protein product: CASSQAPQETQYF.

The chain uses TRBV5-1 and TRBJ2-3, with D possibly matching TRBD1 (6 bases). CDR3 length equals 19 residues. Germline CDR1 SGHRS, CDR2 YFSETQ. V was cut by 2 bases and J by 0 bases, with 22 bases left in between. CDR3 sequence: CASSFPRGSSGPSTDTQYF. The CDR3 DNA reads as TGCGCCAGCAGCTTCCCCAGGGGTTCTTCGGGACCTAGCACAGATACGCAGTATTTT.

The table lists this clonotype with a few counts. The chain uses TRBV4-1 and TRBJ1-2, with D possibly being TRBD1 (5 bases). CDR3 length: 16 residues. V was cut by 1 base and J by 3 bases, with 15 bases left in between. The germline gives CDR1 MGHRA, CDR2 YSYEKL. CDR3 coding DNA: TGCGCCAGCAGCCAAGCGGCAGGACAATCTTACTATGGCTACACCTTC. Amino acids: CASSQAAGQSYYGYTF.

The sample holds many counts of this clonotype. The genes are TRBV28 and TRBJ2-7; 8 bases fit TRBD2. Germline V gene sequence: CDR1 MDHEN, CDR2 SYDVKM. This CDR3 comprises 15 residues. Losses at the gene ends were 6 bases for V and 1 base for J; bases not matched to a gene: 8. The CDR3 DNA is TGTGCCAGCAGCCCCCGGGGGGGAGGTTCCTACGAGCAGTACTTC. This encodes CASSPRGGGSYEQYF.

There are a few counts of this clonotype. The chain has TRBV7-8 and TRBJ2-5, with D tentatively TRBD2 (5 bases). Germline assignment: CDR1 SGHVS and CDR2 FQNEAQ. The CDR3 length is 15 residues. Trimming stripped 1 base from V and 5 bases from J, with 14 bases between. CDR3 DNA sequence: TGTGCCAGCAGCTTAGTAGTGTGGAGAGGGGAGACCCAGTACTTC. Amino acid sequence: CASSLVVWRGETQYF. Supplemented by reference TRBV7-8 and TRBJ2-5, the full variable domain reads GAGVSQSPRYKVAKRGQDVALRCDPISGHVSLFWYQQALGQGPEFLTYFQNEAQLDKSGLPSDRFFAERPEGSVSTLKIQRTQQEDSAVYLCASSLVVWRGETQYFGPGTRLLVL.

This sequence joins TRBV6-5 and TRBJ1-1; 9 bases are shared with TRBD1. The germline gives CDR1 MNHEY, CDR2 SVGAGI. Trimming removed 2 bases from V and 7 bases from J; junction bases left unmatched: 5. This CDR3 comprises 14 residues. CDR3 amino acids: CASSYGDRVGEAFF. The CDR3 DNA reads as TGTGCCAGCAGTTACGGGGACAGGGTTGGTGAAGCTTTCTTT.

In this sample, this clonotype turned up a few times. The chain has TRBV5-1 and TRBJ2-3; D might be TRBD2 (5 bases). Per germline, CDR1 SGHRS and CDR2 YFSETQ. The CDR3 runs 13 residues. V was pared by 4 bases and J by 4 bases, with 10 bases between. The CDR3, as DNA: TGCGCCAGCAGCCCGGCTAGCCCAGATACGCAGTATTTT. Translation gives CASSPASPDTQYF. Full variable domain (remainder filled in from reference TRBV5-1 and TRBJ2-3): KAGVTQTPRYLIKTRGQQVTLSCSPISGHRSVSWYQQTPGQGLQFLFEYFSETQRNKGNFPGRFSGRQFSNSRSEMNVSTLELGDSALYLCASSPASPDTQYFGPGTRLTVL.

The J gene is TRBJ2-1, the V gene TRBV5-6; unclear D gene. The V end lost 6 bases, the J end lost 9 bases, and 10 bases lay between the germline ends. The CDR3 loop spans 11 amino acids. Germline CDR1 SGHDT, CDR2 YYEEEE. CDR3 in amino acids: CASMADGEQFF. The CDR3, as DNA: TGTGCCAGCATGGCAGATGGTGAGCAGTTCTTC.

The chain combines TRBV6-5 with TRBJ1-1; D perhaps matches TRBD1 (6 bases). Trimming stripped 2 bases from V and 4 bases from J, with 11 bases between. CDR3 length equals 14 residues. Germline V lookup: CDR1 MNHEY, CDR2 SVGAGI. CDR3 sequence: CASSYGGRSTEAFF. Written as DNA, the CDR3 is TGTGCCAGCAGTTACGGGGGGCGCAGCACTGAAGCTTTCTTT.

The sample holds a few counts of this clonotype. The chain has TRBV7-2 and TRBJ1-2; the D gene is possibly TRBD1 (6 bases). There are 13 residues in the CDR3. Germline CDR1 SGHTA, CDR2 FQGNSA. Deletions cut 8 bases from V and 8 bases from J, with 18 bases between. The CDR3 nucleotides read TGTGCCAGCGTAGAATCTCAGGGGTTGGGCTACACCTTC. Translating gives CASVESQGLGYTF.

The V call is TRBV3-2, the J call TRBJ2-7; the table assigns TRBD1, which was not confirmed against the DNA. TRBV3-2 is classified as a pseudogene. This CDR3 is built from 16 residues. CDR3: CASSPRSLPFGREQYF. The CDR3 DNA follows: TGTGCCAGCAGCCCCCGGTCGCTCCCCTTCGGAAGGGAGCAGTACTTC.

The chain links TRBV6-5 to TRBJ2-7; 10 bases line up with TRBD1. The CDR3 sequence is 14 residues long. Per germline, CDR1 MNHEY and CDR2 SVGAGI. Germline trimming cut 7 bases from V and 3 bases from J; bases unmatched to any gene: 6. The CDR3 coding sequence is TGTGCCAGCACTGGGGGACAGGGGTTCTACGAGCAGTACTTC. It is translated as CASTGGQGFYEQYF.

This clonotype was seen a handful of times. This chain connects TRBV29-1 to TRBJ2-1; D is perhaps TRBD1 (6 bases). Germline CDR1 and CDR2: SQVTM and ANQGSEA. CDR3 length equals 15 residues. With 8 bases removed from V and 0 bases from J, the gap between germline ends came to 17 bases. The CDR3 nucleotides read TGCAGCTCTCGTCCCGGGACAAGCTCCTACAATGAGCAGTTCTTC. It yields the protein CSSRPGTSSYNEQFF.

This clonotype appeared a few times. The rearrangement links TRBV5-1 to TRBJ2-2; the D is unclear. CDR1 and CDR2 from the germline V gene are SGHRS and YFSETQ. The CDR3 is made up of 15 amino acids. V lost 0 bases and J 7 bases, leaving 13 bases between the germline ends. This chain's CDR3 is CASSLARTLGGELFF. Here the CDR3 DNA reads TGCGCCAGCAGCTTGGCACGGACCCTCGGCGGGGAGCTGTTTTTT.